This T cell receptor (beta chain) is drawn from a study of cytomegalovirus exposure and HLA in healthy donors. Broader study findings: In a later analysis, HLA-C alleles had the fewest associated TCRs, DRB1 alleles the most. There were several of the most significant clusters that appeared linked to common viral pathogens in a later analysis. The classifier was said to identify cytomegalovirus status with high specificity and sensitivity.

Vbeta (60) and Jbeta (13) primers were used in the PCR. Only in-frame clones appear in the TCRdb table, and some are missing; sequencing was by immunoSEQ multiplex PCR. The sample records approximately 140,000 clones, 80% being singletons. Comment on this clone: What it binds is not known.

CDR3 length equals 15 residues. CDR1 and CDR2 from the germline V gene are KGHSH and LQKENI. V lost 3 bases and J lost 2; bases outside the gene matches: 5. The receptor's source is a male donor in good health and CMV-seropositive. The V gene is TRBV18, the J gene TRBJ2-7; TRBD1 agrees at 9 bases. The material sequenced was PBMCs. CDR3 in DNA: TGTGCCAGCTCACCGGGACAGGGAACAACCTACGAGCAGTACTTC. It encodes CASSPGQGTTYEQYF.